This TCR beta chain was captured by sequencing in a study of shared clonotypes between healthy human individuals (dated by TCRdb to the early 2020s). Concerning the study at large: The cohort included three men and two women between 18 and 49 years of age. Leukapheresis yielded between about 0.9 and 10 billion PBMCs per donor. To estimate repertoire size and how much clonotype sharing occurs between individuals, the study deeply sequenced the blood TCR repertoires of five or six healthy adults. For each donor, CD4 naive and CD4 memory were each run on three plates, CD8 naive on two plates, and CD8 memory on one plate. To increase sequencing depth and limit assay-specific biases, TCR repertoire library preparation and sequencing were carried out by different laboratories using diverse techniques.

Based on the germline V gene, the CDR1 and CDR2 sequences are MDHEN and SYDVKM. V is shortened by 8 bases, J by 4 bases, and the region joining them spans 18 bases. The CDR3 spans 14 residues, from the cysteine through the phenylalanine. Only the CDR3 DNA stays, 42 bases, in frame from base 1. General findings and caveats noted by the study authors: Sharing across several donors was observed for about 5% of naive CD4, under 4% of naive CD8, over 2% of memory CD4, and around 0.4% of memory CD8 clonotypes. Compared with non-shared clonotypes, the clonotypes found in all four sorted-subset donors had higher generation probabilities. Sampling was restricted to blood, and TCR repertoires in tissues likely differ from the TCR repertoires found in blood. Pairwise subsampling led to the expectation that sequencing depth would affect the degree of clonotype sharing among donors. Incomplete sequencing was indicated by rarefaction of sorted-subset datasets, despite the large sequencing depth. Because the study included only a small number of donors, the genetic and exposure-history diversity represented was limited. Naive subsets generally had larger estimated clonotype richness than memory subsets did.

As regards this clone: Its antigen remains undetermined. No clone much larger than this one lies a single base away; base qualities are absent.

Using the deep immunoSEQ assay, TCR CDR3 regions were amplified from genomic DNA by multiplex PCR. Extracted genomic DNA from each cell subset was spread evenly across all wells of several immunoSEQ 96-well plates, with each plate serving as a replicate. For sorted subsets, approximately 210 ng of genomic DNA, equivalent to about 30,000 T cell genomes, went into each replicate PCR. Purified libraries were measured with a Qubit 3.0 fluorometer, size-checked on a Bioanalyzer 2100, and measured again with the KAPA Library Quantification kit. Every immunoSEQ 96-well plate was sequenced on a dedicated single-read 150-cycle Illumina NextSeq 550 flow cell. The source study handled its data this way. Because the immunoSEQ output held only junctional sequences and lacked quality scores, the filtering could not match the filtering applied to full-length reads. To assign V/J genes and CDR3, sequences were annotated using PyIR, a Python wrapper for IgBLAST v1.9, with IMGT germline references. Reads with weak V/J assignments (E-value above 1e-6), missing CDR3, stop codons, out-of-frame junctions, or ambiguous translated residues were removed. V3J clonotypes were defined as sequences sharing the same inferred V gene, J gene, and CDR3 amino acid sequence. The percentage overlap between two repertoires was calculated by dividing the number of shared unique clonotypes by the size of the smaller repertoire. Three approaches were used to assess repertoire richness: RTK rarefaction, the Chao1 estimator, and Recon v2.1 estimates of unobserved clonotypes. Generation probabilities were computed with OLGA for all TCRbeta clonotypes obtained by the gDNA method from a few donors. Held by TCRdb, this immuneACCESS table contains in-frame sequences only and omits some clones. Under half of the omission traces to an unresolved V gene where checked; the cause of the rest is unknown. V and J calls and clone size follow that table, whereas D and trimming were derived from the DNA. In this sample the table shows about 2.1 million clones, roughly 91% of which occur a single time. The leading ten clones occupy more than 1.5% of the sample.

CD8 naive samples were CD45RO-negative cells positively selected for CCR7, giving a CD45RA+CCR7+ population that excluded TemRA cells. Donors were healthy HIV-negative adults with no recently reported acute infections or vaccinations. All donors were Caucasian adults living in Nashville, Tennessee, USA. Blood was collected by leukapheresis, and PBMCs were isolated by Ficoll-Histopaque density gradient centrifugation and then cryopreserved in liquid nitrogen vapor phase. Analytical flow cytometry was used to check the purity and quantity of each magnetically sorted T cell population. Genomic DNA was isolated from each sorted fraction and quantified by UV absorbance on a Nanodrop 2000c.

Sequencing used naive CD8+ T cells from PBMCs. This sample's cell subset or site label indicates: CD45RA+CCR7+. This receptor was taken from a young man in good health. Some clones in this sample may be carry-over from other donors' samples. The rearranged segments are TRBV28 and TRBJ2-7; TRBD2 could be the D gene, as 6 bases match. The CDR3 region has the sequence CASGRGTVFYEQYF. Here is the DNA: TGTGCCAGCGGACGGGGGACGGTATTTTACGAGCAGTACTTC.